What follows describes a single TCR beta chain. This sample was included in a study of blood T cells in healthy people across ages. A J-beta primer mix and a sample-barcoded 5' primer were used in a second PCR of roughly 6 to 12 cycles. One entry per CDR3 protein results from TCRdb running MiXCR on the 5' RACE reads. The data hold approximately 1.5 million distinct CDR3 sequences, with roughly a third observed a single time. Per germline, CDR1 SGHDT and CDR2 YYEEEE. V lost 0 bases, J lost 3 bases, and 4 bases stayed unmatched. CDR3 size: 16 residues. The V and J genes are TRBV5-6 and TRBJ2-3; TRBD2 matches 10 bases. The origin of this receptor is a woman aged 30 to 39 in good health. Material: blood. The CDR3 bases are TGTGCCAGCAGCTTGGCGCTAGCGGGAGTTACAGATACGCAGTATTTT. Translation gives CASSLALAGVTDTQYF.